This TCR beta chain appears in the sequencing data of a study of CXCR3-negative and CXCR3-positive naive CD8 T cells (dated by TCRdb to about 2019). Regarding the complete study: In total, some 130 million TRB reads were obtained, corresponding to roughly 1.5 +/- 0.3 million reads per library. The TRBV-TRBJ cluster analysis covered naive subsets from 5 donors and memory cells from 3 donors. Diversity and physicochemical repertoire analyses were performed on about a dozen donors pooled from two independent experiments. The paper as a whole reports these results and caveats: Because CXCR3 expression was partially decreased after cryopreservation, freshly isolated PBMCs were used for most assays. Repertoire diversity was comparably high in both naive subsets but much lower in memory CD8+ T cells. Similar TRBV-TRBJ usage was shown by naive CXCR3-negative and CXCR3-positive cells from the same donor, whereas distinct patterns were shown by memory cells. Compared with CXCR3-negative naive cells, CXCR3-positive naive cells had TRB CDR3s with higher hydrophobicity (lower Kidera factor 4), lower energy, and higher strength and volume indices. Because surface CD5, which is linked to self-reactivity in mice, was comparable between the naive subsets, TCR interaction strength was also inferred from the physicochemical properties of TRB CDR3s.

Each CD8+ T cell subset was flow-sorted in triplicate, and 250,000 to 300,000 cells per subset were placed directly into RLT lysis buffer. To exclude memory contaminants, naive CD8+ T cells were stringently defined as CD45RO-CCR7+CD27+CD95-. Peripheral blood mononuclear cells were isolated from buffy coats by standard density gradient centrifugation. Naive CXCR3-negative and CXCR3-positive CD8+ T cells were flow-sorted on a FACSAria III. Total RNA was extracted from sorted cells using an RNeasy Mini Kit. From its cysteine to its phenylalanine, the CDR3 spans 16 amino acids. The entry carries no DNA sequence. CDR1 MDHEN and CDR2 SYDVKM are derived from the germline V gene. TCRdb shows the sequencer as NextSeq 550. The Human TCR Profiling Kit (MiLaboratory) was used to make UMI-labeled 5' RACE TRB cDNA libraries. cDNA synthesis used the entire amount of extracted RNA, and PCR amplification then used the entire amount of cDNA produced. Libraries were prepared in parallel with an identical number of PCR cycles. Under the source paper's analysis protocol: About 53,000 +/- 9,400 unique UMI-labeled TRB cDNA molecules per library were extracted with MIGEC and MiXCR, with at least two reads per UMI required. On average, each library contained about 40,000 +/- 10,000 functional in-frame TRB CDR3 nucleotide clonotypes without stop codons. Diversity metrics, including normalized Shannon-Wiener and Chao1, were computed in VDJtools after downsampling to 5000 UMI-labeled TRB molecules per sample. VDJtools was used to calculate clonotype-size-weighted physicochemical properties of the central five CDR3 residues, namely interaction energy, strength, volume and Kidera factor 4. After the reads were reprocessed by TCRdb, one entry was made per CDR3 protein sequence, with no DNA. TCRdb, not the authors, supplied the V and J calls. For this sample, the table gives about 24,000 distinct CDR3 sequences. The leading ten clones occupy roughly 4% of the sample.

A remark on this clonotype: The clone's antigen remains unknown.

Sequencing input: naive CXCR3- CD8+ T cells from blood. Read against the paper, the sample's cell subset or site label means: CD45RO-CCR7+CD27+CD95- naive CD8+ T cells lacking CXCR3 (TNR3-). This TCR was sampled from a human donor in good health. Some clones in this sample may be carry-over from other donors' samples. Recombination joined TRBV28 with TRBJ1-1; TCRdb gives TRBD1 as the D gene, but with no DNA this cannot be confirmed. The CDR3 region reads CASSTARRGRNTEAFF.